The 26 T cell receptor beta chains listed next were all sequenced from one sample in a study of CD8+ T cells in alopecia areata. cDNA reverse transcribed from extracted RNA served as the sequencing template. The repertoire was sequenced with immunoSEQ multiplex PCR; TCRdb's copy has only in-frame clones and lacks some. The sample gives around 140,000 clones, 45% to 60% of which show up once; more than 0.95% is in the top ten. Here the sequenced sample was CD4+ T cells sorted from blood, taken at week 0. These receptors were obtained from a human donor with alopecia areata.

The V call is TRBV6-5, the J call TRBJ2-1; 10 bases are shared with TRBD1. Trimming removed 6 bases from V and 7 bases from J; junction bases left unmatched: 6. Germline CDR1 is MNHEY and CDR2 is SVGAGI. This CDR3 has 14 amino acids. The CDR3 sequence: CASSMDRGRNEQFF. The CDR3 DNA reads TGTGCCAGCAGCATGGACAGGGGGAGAAATGAGCAGTTCTTC.

Here the CDR3 reads CASSQLLAGGETQYF. CDR3 nucleotides: TGTGCCAGCAGCCAGTTACTAGCGGGAGGGGAGACCCAGTACTTC. The genes are TRBV14 and TRBJ2-5, with TRBD2 matching over 13 bases. V trimming: 3 bases; J trimming: 5 bases; junction bases outside the gene matches: 3. The germline CDR1 and CDR2 sequences are SGHDN and FVKESK. The CDR3 is 15 amino acids. Drawing the rest from reference TRBV14 and TRBJ2-5, the complete variable domain is EAGVTQFPSHSVIEKGQTVTLRCDPISGHDNLYWYRRVMGKEIKFLLHFVKESKQDESGMPNNRFLAERTGGTYSTLKVQPAELEDSGVYFCASSQLLAGGETQYFGPGTRLLVL.

The chain recombines TRBV4-2 with TRBJ2-6, with 7 bases aligning to TRBD2. J lost 2 bases, V lost 4 bases, and 8 bases had no gene match. Germline V gene data show CDR1 as LGHNA and CDR2 as YNFKEQ. The CDR3 spans 17 residues. This CDR3 reads CASSPQSAGAGANVLTF. CDR3 DNA: TGTGCCAGCAGCCCCCAGTCGGCGGGGGCTGGGGCCAACGTCCTGACTTTC.

This clone was seen a few times. V is TRBV5-1 and J is TRBJ2-5; TRBD2 matches 8 bases. Per germline, CDR1 SGHRS and CDR2 YFSETQ. This CDR3 is built from 15 residues. V was clipped by 3 bases and J by 4 bases; unmatched bases: 8. CDR3 residues: CASSSASGQGETQYF. For the CDR3, the DNA is TGCGCCAGCAGCTCGGCTAGCGGGCAGGGAGAGACCCAGTACTTC.

The rearrangement joins TRBV7-9 to TRBJ2-3; no clear D. Germline V gene sequence: CDR1 SEHNR, CDR2 FQNEAQ (reference sequence). V was clipped by 5 bases and J by 2 bases, with 14 bases between them. The CDR3 is made up of 15 amino acids. The CDR3 protein is CASSVSGFYTDTQYF. Written as DNA, the CDR3 is TGTGCCAGCAGCGTCTCCGGGTTCTACACAGATACGCAGTATTTT.

In its sample, this clone was seen once. The chain carries TRBV6-5 and TRBJ2-3; no definite D call. V was pared by 4 bases and J by 6 bases, with 17 bases between. From germline, CDR1 is MNHEY and CDR2 SVGAGI. This CDR3 is built from 15 residues. CDR3 in amino acids: CASSFRGPGGDTQYF. CDR3 DNA: TGTGCCAGCAGTTTTAGAGGTCCCGGTGGGGATACGCAGTATTTT.

This chain links TRBV29-1 with TRBJ2-2; D gene uncertain. There are 11 residues in the CDR3. CDR1 SQVTM and CDR2 ANQGSEA come from the germline V gene. Trimming cost V 7 bases and J 7 bases, with 10 bases left between them. As DNA, the CDR3 is TGCAGCGCCTCCTGGGTCGGGGAGCTGTTTTTT. Protein product: CSASWVGELFF.

The sample holds a few counts of this clone. The J gene is TRBJ2-7, the V gene TRBV7-2; 9 nucleotides match TRBD1. There are 14 residues in the CDR3. The trim removed 5 bases at V and 4 bases at J, leaving 6 bases unmatched. The germline gives CDR1 SGHTA, CDR2 FQGNSA. The CDR3 reads CASSRDRVNYEQYF. In DNA form, the CDR3 reads TGTGCCAGCAGCCGGGACAGGGTTAATTACGAGCAGTACTTC.

The CDR3 DNA follows: TGTGCCAGCAGCCAAGGCGGGACTAGCGGAAGGCGCAATGAGCAGTTCTTC. Protein sequence: CASSQGGTSGRRNEQFF. The genes are TRBV4-2 and TRBJ2-1; 11 positions agree with TRBD2. CDR3 length: 17 amino acids. Trimming removed 1 base from V and 6 bases from J; junction bases left unmatched: 8. Germline V gene data show CDR1 as LGHNA and CDR2 as YNFKEQ.

CDR3 DNA: TGTGCCAGCAGTTTATTGGGGGCGGGTGAAAAACTGTTTTTT. The encoded protein is CASSLLGAGEKLFF. This chain connects TRBV27 to TRBJ1-4, with D perhaps TRBD1 (6 bases). CDR1 is MNHEY and CDR2 is SMNVEV in the germline V gene (reference sequence). The CDR3 extends over 14 amino acids. V lost 1 base and J 7 bases, leaving 10 bases between the germline ends.

This clone was seen a single time. The J gene is TRBJ2-5, the V gene TRBV9; D is ambiguous. This CDR3 has 13 amino acids. The V gene lost 0 bases and the J gene lost 5 bases, with 8 bases spanning the gap. Germline V gene sequence: CDR1 SGDLS, CDR2 YYNGEE. The CDR3 spells CASSVAAVETQYF. The CDR3 DNA reads TGTGCCAGCAGCGTAGCGGCGGTTGAGACCCAGTACTTC.

This clone was seen only a few times. The chain carries TRBV7-2 and TRBJ2-1; no reliable D call. The CDR3 sequence is 14 residues long. Per germline, CDR1 SGHTA and CDR2 FQGNSA. V was trimmed by 2 bases and J by 5 bases, leaving 10 bases between them. The CDR3 sequence: CASSLSPSHNEQFF. DNA of the CDR3: TGTGCCAGCAGCTTATCACCGTCTCACAATGAGCAGTTCTTC. The full variable domain, with the rest looked up from reference TRBV7-2 and TRBJ2-1, is GAGVSQSPSNKVTEKGKDVELRCDPISGHTALYWYRQSLGQGLEFLIYFQGNSAPDKSGLPSDRFSAERTGGSVSTLTIQRTQQEDSAVYLCASSLSPSHNEQFFGPGTRLTVL.

The chain uses TRBV5-1 and TRBJ2-5; 8 nucleotides align to TRBD2. This CDR3 has 15 amino acids. Germline CDR1 reads SGHRS; CDR2 reads YFSETQ. Unmatched junction bases numbered 9, after V lost 4 bases and J lost 4 bases. CDR3 loop: CASSPSGRAIETQYF. The CDR3 nucleotides are TGCGCCAGCAGCCCCTCCGGGAGGGCCATAGAGACCCAGTACTTC.

This chain joins TRBV7-2 and TRBJ2-2; TRBD2 matches at 10 bases. The CDR3 is made up of 17 amino acids. Germline CDR1 is SGHTA and CDR2 is FQGNSA. The trim removed 1 base at V and 2 bases at J, leaving 4 bases unmatched. The CDR3 loop is CASSLGGLASNTGELFF. CDR3 nucleotide sequence: TGTGCCAGCAGCTTAGGGGGACTAGCGAGTAACACCGGGGAGCTGTTTTTT.

The CDR3 sequence is CAWRQWQGQETQYF. Here the CDR3 DNA reads TGTGCCTGGAGACAGTGGCAGGGGCAAGAGACCCAGTACTTC. The chain is built from TRBV30 and TRBJ2-5; D possibly corresponds to TRBD1 (6 bases). From germline, CDR1 is GTSNPN and CDR2 SVGIG (reference sequence). The CDR3 extends over 14 amino acids. V gave up 3 bases and J gave up 2 bases, with 13 bases separating them. Together with reference TRBV30 and TRBJ2-5, the CDR3 gives the full variable domain: SQTIHQWPATLVQPVGSPLSLECTVEGTSNPNLYWYRQAAGRGLQLLFYSVGIGQISSEVPQNLSASRPQDRQFILSSKKLLLSDSGFYLCAWRQWQGQETQYFGPGTRLLVL.

The chain combines TRBV15 with TRBJ2-5; TRBD2 might be the D (6 bases). The CDR3 totals 14 residues. The V gene lost 5 bases and the J gene lost 4 bases, with 14 bases spanning the gap. The germline V gene encodes CDR1 LNHNV and CDR2 YYDKDF (reference sequence). The CDR3 here is CATSLTGGRETQYF. Written as DNA, the CDR3 is TGTGCCACCAGCCTCACCGGAGGGAGAGAGACCCAGTACTTC.

The J gene is TRBJ2-3, the V gene TRBV11-2, with TRBD2 matching over 12 bases. V was clipped by 3 bases and J by 9 bases; unmatched bases: 4. CDR3 length equals 14 residues. Germline V gene lookup returns CDR1 SGHAT and CDR2 FQNNGV. Here the CDR3 reads CASSFGTSGLTQYF. DNA for the CDR3: TGTGCCAGCAGCTTCGGGACTAGCGGGTTGACGCAGTATTTT.

This clone was counted only a few times. The rearrangement uses TRBV29-1 and TRBJ1-1; D possibly corresponds to TRBD1 (5 bases). V was clipped by 1 base and J by 4 bases, with 10 bases between them. The CDR3 extends over 13 amino acids. Germline V lookup: CDR1 SQVTM, CDR2 ANQGSEA. The CDR3 reads CSVEARGGTEAFF. The CDR3 DNA is TGCAGCGTTGAAGCAAGGGGAGGCACTGAAGCTTTCTTT.

V is TRBV7-2 and J is TRBJ2-1; 14 bases are shared with TRBD2. CDR1 and CDR2 from the germline V gene are SGHTA and FQGNSA. V was clipped by 6 bases and J by 8 bases; unmatched bases: 15. The CDR3 has 18 residues. The CDR3 nucleotides read TGTGCCAGCAGTCCATTGCCCCCGGGACTAGCGGGAGTCCATGAGCAGTTCTTC. It encodes CASSPLPPGLAGVHEQFF.

The genes are TRBV7-2 and TRBJ2-7; 7 nucleotides match TRBD2. V lost 5 bases, J lost 0 bases, and 10 bases stayed unmatched. Germline CDR1 SGHTA, CDR2 FQGNSA. The CDR3 is 16 residues long. The CDR3, as DNA: TGTGCCAGCAGCCTCCGGGGTGGCGGGAGCTCCTACGAGCAGTACTTC. Protein: CASSLRGGGSSYEQYF.

This chain uses TRBV30 with TRBJ1-2; no definite D call. Looked up from germline, CDR1 is GTSNPN and CDR2 is SVGIG (reference sequence). With 0 bases removed from V and 4 bases from J, the gap between germline ends came to 12 bases. The CDR3 contains 14 residues. CDR3 sequence (DNA): TGTGCCTGGAGTGTACCGCATGAGGGCTATGGCTACACCTTC. It yields the protein CAWSVPHEGYGYTF.

The chain uses TRBV7-2 and TRBJ2-5; D is undetermined. CDR3 length equals 18 residues. V was cut by 5 bases and J by 5 bases, with 27 bases left in between. The germline V gene has CDR1 SGHTA and CDR2 FQGNSA. CDR3 residues: CASSAHTNSLNQWETQYF. CDR3 nucleotide sequence: TGTGCCAGCAGCGCCCACACCAACTCACTCAACCAGTGGGAGACCCAGTACTTC.

V is TRBV29-1 and J is TRBJ2-7; a possible D gene is TRBD2 (6 bases). The CDR3 is 14 residues long. Germline V gene lookup returns CDR1 SQVTM and CDR2 ANQGSEA. The V end lost 4 bases, the J end lost 7 bases, and 20 bases lay between the germline ends. The CDR3: CSVGRSGVGMEQYF. CDR3 DNA sequence: TGCAGCGTTGGAAGATCGGGGGTCGGGATGGAGCAGTACTTC.

This clone was counted between two and nine times. The genes are TRBV10-3 and TRBJ1-4; D is ambiguous. Germline loops: CDR1 ENHRY, CDR2 SYGVKD. The CDR3 is 14 amino acids. The germline V and J ends were trimmed by 5 bases and 8 bases, with 15 bases remaining between them. CDR3 DNA: TGTGCCATCAGTCCCCAGAACCAGAGGGAAAAACTGTTTTTT. As protein: CAISPQNQREKLFF.

This clone was counted only a few times. V gene TRBV18 combines with J gene TRBJ2-6; no reliable D call. This CDR3 has 18 residues. CDR1 KGHSH and CDR2 LQKENI come from the germline V gene. Trimming shortened V by 2 bases and J by 1 base, and 15 bases separated the two germline ends. This CDR3 reads CASSPFQASKSGANVLTF. Written as DNA, the CDR3 is TGTGCCAGCTCACCATTCCAGGCGTCCAAATCTGGGGCCAACGTCCTGACTTTC.

This clone was seen more than once but under ten times. V and J are TRBV7-9 and TRBJ1-4; D remains ambiguous. This CDR3 contains 14 residues. From germline, CDR1 is SEHNR and CDR2 FQNEAQ (reference sequence). Trimming left V 5 bases short and J 1 base short, with 8 bases between. CDR3 bases: TGTGCCAGCAGCCGAGGAGTAACTAATGAAAAACTGTTTTTT. Translating it yields CASSRGVTNEKLFF.